Following are 27 T cell receptor beta chains from one sample sequenced in a study of T cells in tuberculosis. The protocol was immunoSEQ multiplex PCR, while the TCRdb copy is restricted to in-frame clones and leaves out a portion. The data contain around 19,000 clones, around 91% of them singletons. Specimen: PBMCs. The receptors were gathered from a donor between 10 and 35 years old with latent tuberculosis or without tuberculosis infection.

This sequence joins TRBV19 and TRBJ2-3; D unresolved. This CDR3 region has 16 residues. V dropped 6 bases and J dropped 0 bases, with 16 bases sitting between them. Germline V lookup: CDR1 LNHDA, CDR2 SQIVND (reference sequence). The CDR3 reads CASRSNGLTSTDTQYF. CDR3 DNA: TGTGCCAGTAGATCCAATGGGCTTACTAGCACAGATACGCAGTATTTT.

The chain carries TRBV25-1 and TRBJ2-5, with a possible D match to TRBD2 (5 bases). V lost 4 bases to trimming and J lost 4 bases, with 22 bases between them. CDR3 length: 17 amino acids. The germline gives CDR1 MGHDK, CDR2 SYGVNS. CDR3 DNA sequence: TGTGCCAGCAGTGCCGATACCTCCCCTACTAGGGCAGAGACCCAGTACTTC. Its protein is CASSADTSPTRAETQYF.

The rearrangement joins TRBV19 to TRBJ2-6; possible D gene TRBD2, 5 bases. Per germline, CDR1 LNHDA and CDR2 SQIVND (reference sequence). The CDR3 totals 18 residues. Trimming stripped 3 bases from V and 0 bases from J, with 15 bases between. This CDR3 is CASSIIQARGSGANVLTF. The CDR3 DNA sequence: TGTGCCAGTAGTATCATTCAGGCCCGGGGCTCTGGGGCCAACGTCCTGACTTTC.

This chain uses TRBV6-4 with TRBJ1-2; 8 bases line up with TRBD1. The CDR3 is 15 residues long. CDR1 and CDR2 from the germline V gene are MRHNA and SNTAGT. V trimming: 10 bases; J trimming: 2 bases; junction bases outside the gene matches: 12. The CDR3 loop is CATKPNRGANYGYTF. Here the CDR3 DNA reads TGTGCCACCAAGCCCAACAGGGGGGCAAACTATGGCTACACCTTC.

This rearrangement joins TRBV6-5 to TRBJ1-3; D remains ambiguous. Trimming cost V 7 bases and J 1 base, with 11 bases left between them. CDR1 and CDR2 from the germline V gene are MNHEY and SVGAGI. The CDR3 has 14 amino acids. DNA for the CDR3: TGTGCCAGCACCCAACGGGGATCTGGAAACACCATATATTTT. The encoded protein is CASTQRGSGNTIYF.

The V gene is TRBV5-6, the J gene TRBJ1-6; 11 nucleotides match TRBD1. V dropped 3 bases and J dropped 7; count of bases not matched to a gene: 3. Germline CDR1 and CDR2: SGHDT and YYEEEE. This CDR3 spans 15 amino acids. This CDR3 reads CASSWGQGENSPLHF. DNA of the CDR3: TGTGCCAGCAGCTGGGGACAGGGGGAAAATTCACCCCTCCACTTT. Supplemented by reference TRBV5-6 and TRBJ1-6, the full variable domain reads DAGVTQSPTHLIKTRGQQVTLRCSPKSGHDTVSWYQQALGQGPQFIFQYYEEEERQRGNFPDRFSGHQFPNYSSELNVNALLLGDSALYLCASSWGQGENSPLHFGNGTRLTVT.

This clone has only a few counts. The rearrangement links TRBV30 to TRBJ1-1; 7 bases fit TRBD1. There are 11 residues in the CDR3. The germline CDR1 and CDR2 sequences are GTSNPN and SVGIG (reference sequence). Trimming removed 3 bases from V and 8 bases from J; junction bases left unmatched: 3. The CDR3 region is CAWRTGVEAFF. CDR3 DNA sequence: TGTGCCTGGAGAACAGGGGTAGAAGCTTTCTTT.

To note about this clone: The same CDR3 also results from other DNA sequences found in this sample. V and J are TRBV5-4 and TRBJ2-7, with 13 bases identical to TRBD2. Germline V CDR1 and CDR2: SGHNT, YYREEE (reference sequence). The CDR3 contains 18 residues. V lost 8 bases, J lost 10 bases, and 24 bases stayed unmatched. The DNA of the CDR3 is TGTGCCAGTAGCGCGGCGACTAGCGGGGGGCAAAACCCGCTCGAACAGTACTTC. Its translation: CASSAATSGGQNPLEQYF.

This chain uses TRBV18 with TRBJ2-3; the D is unclear. Germline loops: CDR1 KGHSH, CDR2 LQKENI. Trimming left V 5 bases short and J 6 bases short, with 12 bases between. The CDR3 has 13 residues. CDR3 in DNA: TGTGCCAGCTCATCGACTGGCCCGGATACGCAGTATTTT. Its translation is CASSSTGPDTQYF.

The chain joins TRBV27 to TRBJ2-2; TRBD2 aligns across 14 bases. Unmatched junction bases numbered 12, after V lost 9 bases and J lost 9 bases. The CDR3 runs 16 residues. Germline V gene data show CDR1 as MNHEY and CDR2 as SMNVEV (reference sequence). The CDR3 reads CASQGLAGAPHRELFF. The CDR3 nucleotides read TGTGCCAGTCAGGGACTAGCGGGGGCCCCTCACCGGGAGCTGTTTTTT.

This clone is a singleton in its sample. The chain is built from TRBV5-1 and TRBJ1-6; a possible D gene is TRBD1 (5 bases). CDR3 length: 16 residues. Germline V gene sequence: CDR1 SGHRS, CDR2 YFSETQ. The V and J ends lost 0 bases and 3 bases respectively, with 10 bases between them. CDR3 DNA: TGCGCCAGCAGCTTGGCGGGGGTCCGCTATAATTCACCCCTCCACTTT. Its protein is CASSLAGVRYNSPLHF.

This sequence joins TRBV29-1 and TRBJ1-4; 9 bases fit TRBD1. The CDR3 is 16 amino acids. CDR1 SQVTM and CDR2 ANQGSEA come from the germline V gene. Trimming took 0 bases from V and 3 from J; bases not matched to a gene: 5. This CDR3 reads CSVEDGQGLANEKLFF. The CDR3 nucleotides read TGCAGCGTTGAAGATGGACAGGGGCTCGCTAATGAAAAACTGTTTTTT.

V is TRBV5-1 and J is TRBJ2-7; D gene ambiguous. This CDR3 is built from 15 residues. The germline V gene encodes CDR1 SGHRS and CDR2 YFSETQ. The V gene lost 2 bases and the J gene lost 0 bases, with 12 bases spanning the gap. CDR3 DNA: TGCGCCAGCAGCTTTGAACTATCCAGCTCCTACGAGCAGTACTTC. This encodes CASSFELSSSYEQYF.

The chain couples TRBV5-6 to TRBJ1-2; D is unresolved. CDR1 is SGHDT, CDR2 YYEEEE, per germline. This CDR3 contains 15 residues. Trimming pared 0 bases from V and 4 bases from J, leaving 13 bases between. CDR3 bases: TGTGCCAGCAGCTTGGGGGCTCCCCAGAGCTATGGCTACACCTTC. Encoded protein: CASSLGAPQSYGYTF. The variable domain in full, with the rest retrieved from reference TRBV5-6 and TRBJ1-2, is DAGVTQSPTHLIKTRGQQVTLRCSPKSGHDTVSWYQQALGQGPQFIFQYYEEEERQRGNFPDRFSGHQFPNYSSELNVNALLLGDSALYLCASSLGAPQSYGYTFGSGTRLTVV.

This chain links TRBV4-3 with TRBJ2-2; 7 bases are a match to TRBD2. Germline loops: CDR1 LGHNA, CDR2 YSLEER. V lost 3 bases, J lost 4 bases, and 11 bases stayed unmatched. This CDR3 is 17 amino acids long. For the CDR3, the DNA is TGCGCCAGCAGCCACCGCCGGAGGGAGGGGCTCACCGGGGAGCTGTTTTTT. Protein product: CASSHRRREGLTGELFF.

The gene calls are TRBV19 and TRBJ1-2; TRBD1 is a possible D gene (6 bases). CDR1 and CDR2 (germline): LNHDA, SQIVND (reference sequence). V lost 6 bases, J lost 3 bases, and 14 bases lay in between. The length of the CDR3 is 14 residues. This chain's CDR3 is CASRGRGLDYGYTF. The CDR3 DNA reads TGTGCCAGTAGGGGCAGGGGATTGGACTATGGCTACACCTTC.

The chain combines TRBV5-1 with TRBJ2-5; TRBD1 matches at 12 bases. V was clipped by 3 bases and J by 4 bases; unmatched bases: 4. This CDR3 region has 15 residues. Germline values: CDR1 SGHRS, CDR2 YFSETQ. CDR3 residues: CASSSGQGASETQYF. The CDR3 coding sequence is TGCGCCAGCAGCTCGGGACAGGGGGCCTCAGAGACCCAGTACTTC.

The chain is built from TRBV7-2 and TRBJ2-7; 14 nucleotides align to TRBD2. The J segment lost 3 bases and the V segment lost 3 bases, leaving 1 base of the junction unmatched. The CDR3 runs 15 residues. Per germline, CDR1 SGHTA and CDR2 FQGNSA. CDR3 in amino acids: CASSLGLAGVYEQYF. DNA of the CDR3: TGTGCCAGCAGCTTGGGACTAGCGGGGGTCTACGAGCAGTACTTC. Together with reference TRBV7-2 and TRBJ2-7, the CDR3 gives the full variable domain: GAGVSQSPSNKVTEKGKDVELRCDPISGHTALYWYRQSLGQGLEFLIYFQGNSAPDKSGLPSDRFSAERTGGSVSTLTIQRTQQEDSAVYLCASSLGLAGVYEQYFGPGTRLTVT.

V and J are TRBV5-1 and TRBJ1-4; D gene unclear. This CDR3 has 14 residues. Trimming removed 0 bases from V and 0 bases from J, with 3 bases in between. Germline lookup yields CDR1 SGHRS and CDR2 YFSETQ. The CDR3 sequence: CASSLAATNEKLFF. DNA of the CDR3: TGCGCCAGCAGCTTGGCAGCAACTAATGAAAAACTGTTTTTT. The full variable domain, rest sourced from reference TRBV5-1 and TRBJ1-4, is KAGVTQTPRYLIKTRGQQVTLSCSPISGHRSVSWYQQTPGQGLQFLFEYFSETQRNKGNFPGRFSGRQFSNSRSEMNVSTLELGDSALYLCASSLAATNEKLFFGSGTQLSVL.

The V gene is TRBV25-1, the J gene TRBJ1-1; 8 nucleotides align to TRBD1. Germline CDR1 reads MGHDK; CDR2 reads SYGVNS. This CDR3 comprises 15 residues. The V gene end was trimmed by 3 bases and the J gene end by 1 base; junction bases not matched to a gene: 4. In nucleotides, the CDR3 is TGTGCCAGCAGTGAGCCAGGGGGCGGGAACACTGAAGCTTTCTTT. It yields the protein CASSEPGGGNTEAFF. The full variable domain, its missing parts supplied by reference TRBV25-1 and TRBJ1-1, is EADIYQTPRYLVIGTGKKITLECSQTMGHDKMYWYQQDPGMELHLIHYSYGVNSTEKGDLSSESTVSRIRTEHFPLTLESARPSHTSQYLCASSEPGGGNTEAFFGQGTRLTVV.

The gene calls are TRBV6-6 and TRBJ1-2, with D unresolved. The germline CDR1 and CDR2 sequences are MNHNY and SVGAGI (reference sequence). The CDR3 runs 13 residues. The V end was cut by 0 bases, the J end by 5 bases, with 7 bases between. The CDR3 is CASSYSAQYGYTF. CDR3 coding DNA: TGTGCCAGCAGTTACTCGGCTCAATATGGCTACACCTTC.

The V and J genes are TRBV6-5 and TRBJ1-4; 9 nucleotides match TRBD1. Unmatched junction bases numbered 4, after V lost 6 bases and J lost 8 bases. The CDR3 covers 13 residues. Germline V gene sequence: CDR1 MNHEY, CDR2 SVGAGI. The CDR3: CASRQGAREKLFF. DNA of the CDR3: TGTGCCAGCAGACAGGGGGCCCGAGAAAAACTGTTTTTT.

This clone was picked up one time. The V and J genes are TRBV7-2 and TRBJ2-7, with 7 bases that match TRBD2. With 8 bases clipped from V and 0 bases from J, the junction kept 7 bases outside the gene matches. Per germline, CDR1 SGHTA and CDR2 FQGNSA. The CDR3 loop spans 14 amino acids. The CDR3 region is CASSTGTTSYEQYF. The CDR3 region has the DNA TGTGCCAGCTCGACGGGGACTACCTCCTACGAGCAGTACTTC. Filled out from reference TRBV7-2 and TRBJ2-7, the complete variable domain reads GAGVSQSPSNKVTEKGKDVELRCDPISGHTALYWYRQSLGQGLEFLIYFQGNSAPDKSGLPSDRFSAERTGGSVSTLTIQRTQQEDSAVYLCASSTGTTSYEQYFGPGTRLTVT.

This chain links TRBV6-5 with TRBJ1-2, with TRBD1 matching 9 bases. V was clipped by 6 bases and J by 7 bases; unmatched bases: 6. The CDR3 loop spans 13 amino acids. Germline loops: CDR1 MNHEY, CDR2 SVGAGI. Here the CDR3 DNA reads TGTGCCAGCAGACGGGACAGGGCGGGTGGCTACACCTTC. Encoded protein: CASRRDRAGGYTF.

V gene TRBV6-5 combines with J gene TRBJ1-6; D remains ambiguous. Germline CDR1 reads MNHEY; CDR2 reads SVGAGI. V was pared by 2 bases and J by 10 bases, with 9 bases between. CDR3 length equals 13 residues. The CDR3 DNA reads as TGTGCCAGCAGTTACCCCGGGGAATCACCCCTCCACTTT. Translation: CASSYPGESPLHF.

The chain combines TRBV29-1 with TRBJ1-4; no clear D gene. Trimming pared 5 bases from V and 7 bases from J, leaving 17 bases between. The germline V gene encodes CDR1 SQVTM and CDR2 ANQGSEA. The CDR3 extends over 14 amino acids. The DNA of the CDR3 is TGCAGCGTTAAAAACCCCCTGGGAGGTGAAAAACTGTTTTTT. This sequence encodes CSVKNPLGGEKLFF.

The chain has TRBV19 and TRBJ1-2, with TRBD1 as a possible D gene (5 bases). Germline V gives CDR1 LNHDA, CDR2 SQIVND (reference sequence). The CDR3 length is 13 residues. V was pared by 10 bases and J by 0 bases, with 12 bases between. The CDR3 sequence is CATNTGSNYGYTF. CDR3 nucleotides: TGTGCCACCAACACAGGTTCTAACTATGGCTACACCTTC.